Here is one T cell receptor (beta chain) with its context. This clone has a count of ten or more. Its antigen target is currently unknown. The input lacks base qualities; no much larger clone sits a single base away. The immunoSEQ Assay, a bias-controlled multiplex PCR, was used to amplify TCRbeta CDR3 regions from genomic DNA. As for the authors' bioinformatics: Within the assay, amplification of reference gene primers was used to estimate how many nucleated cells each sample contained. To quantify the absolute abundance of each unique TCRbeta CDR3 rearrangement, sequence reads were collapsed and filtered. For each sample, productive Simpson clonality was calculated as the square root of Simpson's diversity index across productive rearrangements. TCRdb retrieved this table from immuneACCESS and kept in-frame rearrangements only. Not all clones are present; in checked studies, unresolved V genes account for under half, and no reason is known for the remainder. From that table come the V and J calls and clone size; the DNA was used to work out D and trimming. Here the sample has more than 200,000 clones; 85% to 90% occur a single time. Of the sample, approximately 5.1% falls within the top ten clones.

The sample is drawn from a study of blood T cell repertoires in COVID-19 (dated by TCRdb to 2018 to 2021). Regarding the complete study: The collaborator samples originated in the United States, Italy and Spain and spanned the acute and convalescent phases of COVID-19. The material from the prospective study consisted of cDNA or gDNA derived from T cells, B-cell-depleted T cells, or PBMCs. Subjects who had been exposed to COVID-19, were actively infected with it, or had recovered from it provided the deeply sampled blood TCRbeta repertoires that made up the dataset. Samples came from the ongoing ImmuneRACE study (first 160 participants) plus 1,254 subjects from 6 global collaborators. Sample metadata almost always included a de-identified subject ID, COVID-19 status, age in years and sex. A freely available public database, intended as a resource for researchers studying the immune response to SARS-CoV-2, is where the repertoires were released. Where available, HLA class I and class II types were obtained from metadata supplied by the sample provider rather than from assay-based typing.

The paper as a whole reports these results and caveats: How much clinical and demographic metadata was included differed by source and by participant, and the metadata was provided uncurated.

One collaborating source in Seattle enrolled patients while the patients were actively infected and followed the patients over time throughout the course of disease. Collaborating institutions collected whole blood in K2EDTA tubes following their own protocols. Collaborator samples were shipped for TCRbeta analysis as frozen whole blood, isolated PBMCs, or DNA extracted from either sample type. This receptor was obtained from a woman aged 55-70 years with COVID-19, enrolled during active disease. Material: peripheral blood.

The bases read TGTGCCAGCAGCTTAACACCGGGACTAGCGAACACCGGGGAGCTGTTTTTT. It codes for CASSLTPGLANTGELFF. Recombination joined TRBV13 with TRBJ2-2; TRBD2 matches 8 bases in the middle. From the cysteine through the phenylalanine, the CDR3 covers 17 amino acids. Only the CDR3 DNA stays, 51 bases, in frame from base 1. From V the trimming removes 2 bases and from J it removes 0 bases, while the gene matches leave 5 bases of the junction unaccounted for. CDR1 and CDR2 were assigned from the germline V gene (reference sequence) as PRHDT and FYEKMQ.